One sample yielded the 20 T cell receptor beta chains listed below, sequenced in a study of Tregs in tolerant kidney transplant recipients. Assay used: immunoSEQ multiplex PCR; TCRdb lists only in-frame clones, some missing. The data show roughly 66,000 clones, with around nine tenths seen just once and about 10% held by the top ten. The source was CD8+ T cells from blood, collected before the transplant. Receptors originate from a human donor who received a combined kidney and bone marrow transplant.

This chain connects TRBV5-8 to TRBJ1-5; D remains unclear. Germline assignment: CDR1 SGHTS and CDR2 YDEGEE. The CDR3 is 14 residues long. V was pared by 2 bases and J by 1 base, with 7 bases between. CDR3 coding DNA: TGTGCCAGCAGCTTAGCGGGAAGCAATCAGCCCCAGCATTTT. Translation gives CASSLAGSNQPQHF. The complete variable domain, with remaining parts taken from reference TRBV5-8 and TRBJ1-5, reads EAGVTQSPTHLIKTRGQQATLRCSPISGHTSVYWYQQALGLGLQFLLWYDEGEERNRGNFPPRFSGRQFPNYSSELNVNALELEDSALYLCASSLAGSNQPQHFGDGTRLSIL.

The chain employs TRBV19 and TRBJ1-3; TRBD1 is a possible D gene (5 bases). Trimming removed 9 bases at V and 2 bases at J, with 26 bases between. CDR3 length: 18 residues. Germline CDR1 reads LNHDA; CDR2 reads SQIVND (reference sequence). The CDR3 reads CASSVKQVPSSAGNTIYF. The CDR3 region has the DNA TGTGCCAGCTCTGTTAAACAGGTGCCTTCAAGTGCTGGAAACACCATATATTTT.

V is TRBV6-4 and J is TRBJ2-1, with 10 bases that match TRBD2. The CDR3 runs 15 residues. Trimming took 3 bases from V and 5 from J; bases not matched to a gene: 4. Germline CDR1 reads MRHNA; CDR2 reads SNTAGT. CDR3 sequence: CASSEGLAGDNEQFF. The CDR3 DNA reads TGTGCCAGCAGTGAGGGGCTAGCGGGGGACAATGAGCAGTTCTTC.

This chain connects TRBV11-2 to TRBJ2-7; 8 bases line up with TRBD1. Trimming at V came to 5 bases and at J to 3 bases, leaving 6 bases not matched to a gene. Germline loops: CDR1 SGHAT, CDR2 FQNNGV. This CDR3 contains 14 residues. In DNA form, the CDR3 reads TGTGCCAGCAGCCGCGGACAGGGATACTACGAGCAGTACTTC. This sequence encodes CASSRGQGYYEQYF.

J is TRBJ2-1 and V is TRBV5-4; 13 positions agree with TRBD2. The CDR3 spans 16 residues. With V trimmed by 3 bases and J by 4 bases, 4 bases remained unmatched. Germline V CDR1 and CDR2: SGHNT, YYREEE (reference sequence). CDR3 nucleotides: TGTGCCAGCAGCTATGGGACTAGCGGGGTGTACAATGAGCAGTTCTTC. Its translation is CASSYGTSGVYNEQFF.

The rearrangement uses TRBV11-3 and TRBJ1-1; D is unresolved. The V and J ends lost 1 base and 10 bases respectively, with 7 bases between them. The germline V gene encodes CDR1 SGHNT and CDR2 YENEEA. CDR3 length: 11 residues. The CDR3 is CASSLGPGAFF. CDR3 sequence (DNA): TGTGCCAGCAGCTTAGGGCCGGGAGCTTTCTTT.

This chain connects TRBV9 to TRBJ2-3; TRBD2 matches at 11 bases. From germline, CDR1 is SGDLS and CDR2 YYNGEE. V shed 3 bases and J 2 bases; nucleotides not matched to a gene: 11. This CDR3 is 18 amino acids long. The chain's CDR3 is CASSAGLAGPYYTDTQYF. In DNA, the CDR3 is TGTGCCAGCAGCGCCGGACTAGCGGGCCCATATTACACAGATACGCAGTATTTT.

This chain links TRBV4-1 with TRBJ1-2; D not resolved. CDR1 is MGHRA and CDR2 is YSYEKL in the germline V gene. CDR3 length: 13 amino acids. The V end was cut by 3 bases, the J end by 3 bases, with 8 bases between. The CDR3 loop is CASSHDIYYGYTF. For the CDR3, the DNA is TGCGCCAGCAGCCATGACATCTACTATGGCTACACCTTC.

The rearrangement links TRBV4-2 to TRBJ2-1; TRBD2 matches at 7 bases. The J segment lost 1 base and the V segment lost 2 bases, leaving 5 bases of the junction unmatched. Per the germline V gene, CDR1 is LGHNA and CDR2 is YNFKEQ. This CDR3 contains 16 residues. CDR3 nucleotide sequence: TGTGCCAGCAGCCAATTAGCGGGTACTTCCTACAATGAGCAGTTCTTC. This translates into CASSQLAGTSYNEQFF.

The gene calls are TRBV29-1 and TRBJ2-3; D is unresolved. The CDR3 extends over 13 amino acids. The V gene lost 6 bases and the J gene lost 1 base, with 11 bases spanning the gap. Germline V gene sequence: CDR1 SQVTM, CDR2 ANQGSEA. CDR3 sequence (DNA): TGCAGCGTGTGCGGTTTGGGCACAGATACGCAGTATTTT. Translated: CSVCGLGTDTQYF.

CDR3 bases: TGTGCCAGCAGTTACTCGAGTAGCGGGGGACTTGAGCAGTACTTC. Amino acid sequence: CASSYSSSGGLEQYF. This chain uses TRBV6-5 with TRBJ2-7; 9 nucleotides align to TRBD2. Germline V lookup: CDR1 MNHEY, CDR2 SVGAGI. The ends lost 0 bases at V and 7 bases at J; junction bases unmatched: 7. The CDR3 sequence is 15 residues long.

The DNA for the CDR3 is TGTGCCAGCAGTTACGGGGGCTCGGCGACTGAAGCTTTCTTT. Residues: CASSYGGSATEAFF. The chain uses TRBV6-5 and TRBJ1-1, with D possibly matching TRBD1 (6 bases). Trimming removed 2 bases at V and 5 bases at J, with 12 bases between. Germline CDR1 reads MNHEY; CDR2 reads SVGAGI. The CDR3 has 14 residues.

The CDR3 here is CASSFGGTYEQYF. DNA for the CDR3: TGTGCCAGCAGCTTCGGGGGAACCTACGAGCAGTACTTC. V usage is TRBV11-2 and J usage is TRBJ2-7; D might be TRBD2 (6 bases). There are 13 residues in the CDR3. Trimming shortened V by 3 bases and J by 2 bases, and 8 bases separated the two germline ends. Germline CDR1 and CDR2: SGHAT and FQNNGV.

This chain links TRBV4-3 with TRBJ1-1; D gene ambiguous. The CDR3 contains 14 residues. V was pared by 1 base and J by 0 bases, with 6 bases between. The germline V gene has CDR1 LGHNA and CDR2 YSLEER. CDR3 sequence reads: CASSQGYMNTEAFF. The CDR3 DNA reads as TGCGCCAGCAGCCAAGGGTACATGAACACTGAAGCTTTCTTT.

This clone was seen once. The chain uses TRBV27 and TRBJ2-7; 7 nucleotides match TRBD1. CDR3 length: 15 amino acids. Losses at the gene ends were 7 bases for V and 0 bases for J; bases not matched to a gene: 9. Germline assignment: CDR1 MNHEY and CDR2 SMNVEV (reference sequence). The CDR3 DNA is TGTGCCAGCAAGCTGACAGGGTCCATCTCCTACGAGCAGTACTTC. Protein product: CASKLTGSISYEQYF.

The chain has TRBV10-3 and TRBJ2-6, with 11 bases aligning to TRBD1. Germline V lookup: CDR1 ENHRY, CDR2 SYGVKD. The ends lost 9 bases at V and 2 bases at J; junction bases unmatched: 6. The CDR3 sequence is 16 residues long. CDR3 protein: CAIRTGGQTGANVLTF. CDR3 bases: TGTGCCATTCGGACAGGGGGCCAAACTGGGGCCAACGTCCTGACTTTC.

The chain couples TRBV9 to TRBJ2-5, with D possibly matching TRBD1 (5 bases). Germline V gene sequence: CDR1 SGDLS, CDR2 YYNGEE. V was clipped by 0 bases and J by 5 bases, with 14 bases between them. This CDR3 has 15 residues. For the CDR3, the DNA is TGTGCCAGCAGCGTAGAATCTAGTAAGGGGGAGACCCAGTACTTC. Protein: CASSVESSKGETQYF.

This clone appeared a single time. The chain links TRBV4-1 to TRBJ2-7; TRBD1 might be the D (6 bases). Germline lookup yields CDR1 MGHRA and CDR2 YSYEKL. The CDR3 has 15 amino acids. The V and J ends lost 4 bases and 0 bases respectively, with 13 bases between them. CDR3 DNA: TGCGCCAGCAGCCTCGGTATGGACAGCTCCTACGAGCAGTACTTC. Amino acid sequence: CASSLGMDSSYEQYF.

V usage is TRBV15 and J usage is TRBJ1-2, with 7 positions matching TRBD1. The CDR3 is made up of 15 amino acids. Germline V gene lookup returns CDR1 LNHNV and CDR2 YYDKDF (reference sequence). Losses at the gene ends were 3 bases for V and 7 bases for J; bases not matched to a gene: 11. DNA of the CDR3: TGTGCCACCAGCAGTACCCTTCGGCAGGGGGGTGGCTACACCTTC. This encodes CATSSTLRQGGGYTF.

CDR3 sequence: CASSDPLPSSYEQYF. Written as DNA, the CDR3 is TGTGCCAGCAGTGATCCCCTCCCGAGCTCCTACGAGCAGTACTTC. The chain employs TRBV6-1 and TRBJ2-7, with D unresolved. The CDR3 totals 15 residues. Germline CDR1 and CDR2: MNHNS and SASEGT. V lost 3 bases to trimming and J lost 0 bases, with 12 bases between them.